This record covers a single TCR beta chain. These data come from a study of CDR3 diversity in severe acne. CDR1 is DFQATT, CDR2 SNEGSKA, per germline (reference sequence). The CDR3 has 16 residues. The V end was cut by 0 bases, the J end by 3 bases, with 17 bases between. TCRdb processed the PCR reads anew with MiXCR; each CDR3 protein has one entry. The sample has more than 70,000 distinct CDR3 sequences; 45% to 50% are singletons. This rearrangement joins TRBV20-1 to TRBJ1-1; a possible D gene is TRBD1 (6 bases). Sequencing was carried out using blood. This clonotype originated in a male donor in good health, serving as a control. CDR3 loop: CSARDLRGGDDTEAFF. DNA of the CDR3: TGCAGTGCTAGAGATCTAAGAGGGGGAGACGACACTGAAGCTTTCTTT.